These 17 T cell receptor beta chains originate from one sample sequenced in a study of T cells in Graves' hyperthyroidism and ophthalmopathy. The source material, RNA transcripts, was used to amplify TCR beta CDR3 regions. Primed by the HTBI set, a first-round RT-PCR was run on the TCR CDR3. A single record per CDR3 protein comes from TCRdb applying MiXCR to the multiplex PCR reads. The data contain 700,000 to 850,000 distinct CDR3 sequences, around a third of them singletons. Material: blood. Source of these receptors: a woman aged 40 to 50 with Graves' hyperthyroidism.

This clonotype has a handful of counts. The J gene is TRBJ2-7, the V gene TRBV19; 8 nucleotides line up with TRBD1. The length of the CDR3 is 14 residues. Trimming cost V 5 bases and J 0 bases; bases outside gene matches: 3. CDR1 LNHDA and CDR2 SQIVND come from the germline V gene (reference sequence). CDR3 in DNA: TGTGCCAGTAGTTACACAGGGGGCTCCTACGAGCAGTACTTC. It specifies CASSYTGGSYEQYF. Full variable domain (missing parts from reference TRBV19 and TRBJ2-7): DGGITQSPKYLFRKEGQNVTLSCEQNLNHDAMYWYRQDPGQGLRLIYYSQIVNDFQKGDIAEGYSVSREKKESFPLTVTSAQKNPTAFYLCASSYTGGSYEQYFGPGTRLTVT.

In this sample, this clonotype turned up many times. The chain couples TRBV9 to TRBJ1-6, with D uncertain. The CDR3 contains 12 residues. Per germline, CDR1 SGDLS and CDR2 YYNGEE. Deletions cut 2 bases from V and 8 bases from J, with 5 bases between. Written as DNA, the CDR3 is TGTGCCAGCAGCGTCGGGCATTCACCCCTCCACTTT. It codes for CASSVGHSPLHF. The full variable domain, completed using reference TRBV9 and TRBJ1-6, is DSGVTQTPKHLITATGQRVTLRCSPRSGDLSVYWYQQSLDQGLQFLIQYYNGEERAKGNILERFSAQQFPDLHSELNLSSLELGDSALYFCASSVGHSPLHFGNGTRLTVT.

This clonotype was recorded at least ten times. The chain uses TRBV10-3 and TRBJ2-5; D may be TRBD2 (6 bases). CDR3 length: 14 amino acids. Trimming left V 3 bases short and J 2 bases short, with 10 bases between. Per germline, CDR1 ENHRY and CDR2 SYGVKD. CDR3 nucleotides: TGTGCCATCAGTGACTCGGGGACTCAAGAGACCCAGTACTTC. Its translation is CAISDSGTQETQYF.

Many counts were recorded for this clonotype. V usage is TRBV19 and J usage is TRBJ1-1; D remains ambiguous. This CDR3 comprises 13 residues. Germline CDR1 is LNHDA and CDR2 is SQIVND (reference sequence). The germline V and J ends were trimmed by 0 bases and 10 bases, with 12 bases remaining between them. Written as DNA, the CDR3 is TGTGCCAGTAGTATAGATCGGGCAGCCGGAGCTTTCTTT. Protein sequence: CASSIDRAAGAFF.

The chain recombines TRBV6-5 with TRBJ2-2, with D tentatively TRBD1 (5 bases). The CDR3 is made up of 15 amino acids. From germline, CDR1 is MNHEY and CDR2 SVGAGI. The ends were cut back, 0 bases at V and 4 bases at J, with 9 bases in the middle. CDR3 in DNA: TGTGCCAGCAGTTACTCCGACAGCCGCACCGGGGAGCTGTTTTTT. This gives the protein CASSYSDSRTGELFF.

The chain uses TRBV6-6 and TRBJ1-1; D may be TRBD1 (5 bases). The ends were cut back, 2 bases at V and 3 bases at J, with 10 bases in the middle. The V gene's germline CDR1 is MNHNY and CDR2 SVGAGI (reference sequence). The CDR3 has 14 residues. The CDR3 protein is CASSYRGDHTEAFF. CDR3 nucleotide sequence: TGTGCCAGCAGTTACCGGGGGGACCACACTGAAGCTTTCTTT.

The genes are TRBV10-3 and TRBJ1-3, with 8 bases identical to TRBD1. V lost 2 bases to trimming and J lost 3 bases; unmatched junction nucleotides: 15. This CDR3 region has 19 residues. Germline lookup yields CDR1 ENHRY and CDR2 SYGVKD. The CDR3 spells CAISEKVDRDGERGNTIYF. Written as DNA, the CDR3 is TGTGCCATCAGTGAGAAAGTGGACAGGGACGGGGAGCGTGGAAACACCATATATTTT.

The J gene is TRBJ1-3, the V gene TRBV19; 9 bases fit TRBD1. Germline V lookup: CDR1 LNHDA, CDR2 SQIVND (reference sequence). This CDR3 contains 17 residues. Trimming at V came to 7 bases and at J to 3 bases, leaving 13 bases not matched to a gene. The CDR3 protein is CASTSGQGVVGGNTIYF. The CDR3 coding sequence is TGTGCCAGTACCTCGGGACAGGGAGTAGTGGGTGGAAACACCATATATTTT.

J is TRBJ1-4 and V is TRBV7-2, with 11 nucleotides matching TRBD1. V shed 5 bases and J 7 bases; nucleotides not matched to a gene: 3. Per the germline V gene, CDR1 is SGHTA and CDR2 is FQGNSA. This CDR3 has 14 residues. The CDR3 sequence is CASSGQGAGEKLFF. For the CDR3, the DNA is TGTGCCAGCAGCGGACAGGGGGCAGGTGAAAAACTGTTTTTT.

This clonotype has a count of ten or more. Compared with germline, one end of the junction differs, possibly owing to a read error. This sequence joins TRBV5-1 and TRBJ1-1; TRBD1 agrees at 7 bases. Germline V gene sequence: CDR1 SGHRS, CDR2 YFSETQ. The CDR3 is 14 amino acids. The CDR3 loop is CASSSQGMNTEAFF. CDR3 DNA: TGTGCCAGCAGCTCACAGGGGATGAACACTGAAGCTTTCTTT.

The V gene is TRBV6-5, the J gene TRBJ1-5; D unclear. This CDR3 comprises 16 residues. Trimming removed 4 bases from V and 0 bases from J, with 13 bases in between. Germline lookup yields CDR1 MNHEY and CDR2 SVGAGI. The CDR3: CASSLYGPYSNQPQHF. The CDR3 region has the DNA TGTGCCAGCAGTTTATATGGGCCTTATAGCAATCAGCCCCAGCATTTT.

The chain has TRBV20-1 and TRBJ2-1; 11 bases map to TRBD2. The CDR3 is 17 residues long. The V gene end was trimmed by 1 base and the J gene end by 2 bases; junction bases not matched to a gene: 7. Germline values: CDR1 DFQATT, CDR2 SNEGSKA (reference sequence). CDR3 in amino acids: CSARVGGSGRAYNEQFF. The CDR3 DNA follows: TGCAGTGCTAGAGTTGGTGGTAGCGGGAGGGCCTACAATGAGCAGTTCTTC.

This clonotype was counted at least ten times. The V call is TRBV7-2, the J call TRBJ1-1; the match to TRBD1 covers 8 bases. The CDR3 has 13 amino acids. The germline V gene has CDR1 SGHTA and CDR2 FQGNSA. V dropped 5 bases and J dropped 6; count of bases not matched to a gene: 5. The CDR3 DNA is TGTGCCAGCAGCCGGACAGGGAAGTCTGAAGCTTTCTTT. Translation: CASSRTGKSEAFF.

This clonotype was counted at least ten times. The genes are TRBV19 and TRBJ1-3, with D perhaps matching TRBD1 (6 bases). The CDR3 consists of 15 residues. V was trimmed by 5 bases and J by 2 bases, leaving 13 bases between them. Germline CDR1 is LNHDA and CDR2 is SQIVND (reference sequence). CDR3 amino acids: CASSPRTDPGNTIYF. DNA for the CDR3: TGTGCCAGTAGTCCGAGGACAGATCCTGGAAACACCATATATTTT.

This clonotype appeared many times. This chain joins TRBV15 and TRBJ1-1, with D maybe TRBD1 (5 bases). Germline CDR1 reads LNHNV; CDR2 reads YYDKDF (reference sequence). The CDR3 extends over 13 amino acids. With 6 bases removed from V and 10 bases from J, the gap between germline ends came to 18 bases. The chain's CDR3 is CATSQGLFTGAFF. The CDR3 DNA reads TGTGCCACCAGTCAGGGCCTTTTCACCGGAGCTTTCTTT.

This chain uses TRBV9 with TRBJ1-3, with 11 bases identical to TRBD1. V lost 5 bases, J lost 2 bases, and 6 bases stayed unmatched. This CDR3 has 16 amino acids. Germline CDR1 reads SGDLS; CDR2 reads YYNGEE. CDR3 loop: CASSYSGQGAGNTIYF. The CDR3 region has the DNA TGTGCCAGCAGTTACTCGGGACAGGGGGCTGGAAACACCATATATTTT.

This clonotype was seen ten or more times. The rearrangement uses TRBV7-9 and TRBJ1-2; the D is unclear. V was shortened by 3 bases and J by 6 bases, with 11 bases between the two germline ends. This CDR3 spans 13 amino acids. Germline V lookup: CDR1 SEHNR, CDR2 FQNEAQ (reference sequence). DNA of the CDR3: TGTGCCAGCAGCTTCGAAAAGGCCCATGGCTACACCTTC. Protein: CASSFEKAHGYTF.